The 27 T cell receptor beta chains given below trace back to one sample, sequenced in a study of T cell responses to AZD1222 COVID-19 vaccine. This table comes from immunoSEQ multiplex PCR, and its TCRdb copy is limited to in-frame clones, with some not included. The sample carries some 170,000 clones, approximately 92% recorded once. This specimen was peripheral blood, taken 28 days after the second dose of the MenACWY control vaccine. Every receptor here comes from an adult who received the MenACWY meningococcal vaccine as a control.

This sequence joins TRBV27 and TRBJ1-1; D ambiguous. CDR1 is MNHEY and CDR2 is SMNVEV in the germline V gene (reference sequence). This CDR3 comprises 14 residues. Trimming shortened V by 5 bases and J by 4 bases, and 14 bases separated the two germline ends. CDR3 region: CASSRPGRSTEAFF. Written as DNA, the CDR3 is TGTGCCAGCAGTCGACCGGGTAGGAGCACTGAAGCTTTCTTT.

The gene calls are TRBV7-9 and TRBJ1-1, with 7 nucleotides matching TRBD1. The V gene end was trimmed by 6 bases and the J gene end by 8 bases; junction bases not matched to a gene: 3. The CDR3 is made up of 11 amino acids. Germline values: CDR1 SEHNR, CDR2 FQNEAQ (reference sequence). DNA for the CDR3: TGTGCCAGCAGGATGACAGGGGAAGCTTTCTTT. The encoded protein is CASRMTGEAFF.

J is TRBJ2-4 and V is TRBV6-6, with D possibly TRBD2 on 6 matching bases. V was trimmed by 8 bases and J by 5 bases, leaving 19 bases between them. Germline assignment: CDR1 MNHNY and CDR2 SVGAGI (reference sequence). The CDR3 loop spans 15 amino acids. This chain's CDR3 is CASGTGGVYENIQYF. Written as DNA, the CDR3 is TGTGCCAGCGGGACTGGAGGGGTGTATGAAAACATTCAGTACTTC.

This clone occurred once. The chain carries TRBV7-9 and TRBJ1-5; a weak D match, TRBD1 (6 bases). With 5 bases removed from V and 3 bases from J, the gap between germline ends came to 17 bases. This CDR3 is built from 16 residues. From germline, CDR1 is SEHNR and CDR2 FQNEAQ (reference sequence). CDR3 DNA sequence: TGTGCCAGCAGCACCTTTGGAGGGGGGAACAATCAGCCCCAGCATTTT. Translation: CASSTFGGGNNQPQHF.

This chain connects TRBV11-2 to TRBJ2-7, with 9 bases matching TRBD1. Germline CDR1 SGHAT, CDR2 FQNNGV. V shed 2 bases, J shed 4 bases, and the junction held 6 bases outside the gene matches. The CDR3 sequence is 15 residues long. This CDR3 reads CASSLSRDRVYEQYF. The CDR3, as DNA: TGTGCCAGCAGCTTAAGTAGGGACAGGGTATACGAGCAGTACTTC.

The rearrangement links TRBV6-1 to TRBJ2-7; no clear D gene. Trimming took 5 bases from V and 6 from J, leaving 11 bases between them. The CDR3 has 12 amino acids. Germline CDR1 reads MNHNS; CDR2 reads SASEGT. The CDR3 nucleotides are TGTGCCAGCAGTTTCAATTTAGGCGAGCAGTACTTC. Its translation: CASSFNLGEQYF.

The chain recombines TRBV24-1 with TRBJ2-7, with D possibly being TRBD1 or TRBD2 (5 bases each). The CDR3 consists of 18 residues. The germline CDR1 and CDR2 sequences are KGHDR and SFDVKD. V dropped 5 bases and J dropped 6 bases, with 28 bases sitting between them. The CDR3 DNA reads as TGTGCCACCAGTGCCTCCGGGACGGCAACTCTGGGGCCCGGCGAGCAGTACTTC. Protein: CATSASGTATLGPGEQYF.

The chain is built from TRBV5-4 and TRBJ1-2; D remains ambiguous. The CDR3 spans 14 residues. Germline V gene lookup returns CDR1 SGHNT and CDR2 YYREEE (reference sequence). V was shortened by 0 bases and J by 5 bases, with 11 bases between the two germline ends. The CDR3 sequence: CASSLGPISYGYTF. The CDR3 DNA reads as TGTGCCAGCAGCTTGGGCCCTATCAGTTATGGCTACACCTTC.

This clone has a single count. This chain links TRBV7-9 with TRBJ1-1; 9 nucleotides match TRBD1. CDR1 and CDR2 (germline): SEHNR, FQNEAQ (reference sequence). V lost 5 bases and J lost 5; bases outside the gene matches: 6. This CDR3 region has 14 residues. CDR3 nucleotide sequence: TGTGCCAGCAGCACGAGACAGGGGGTTACTGAAGCTTTCTTT. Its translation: CASSTRQGVTEAFF.

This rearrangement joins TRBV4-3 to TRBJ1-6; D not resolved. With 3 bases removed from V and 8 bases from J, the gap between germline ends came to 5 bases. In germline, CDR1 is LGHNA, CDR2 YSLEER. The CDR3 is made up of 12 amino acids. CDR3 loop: CASSQLDSPLHF. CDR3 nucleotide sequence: TGCGCCAGCAGCCAGTTAGATTCACCCCTCCACTTT.

Here the CDR3 reads CASSYSINLAKNIQYF. Here the CDR3 DNA reads TGTGCCAGCAGTTACTCGATCAACCTAGCCAAAAACATTCAGTACTTC. The chain joins TRBV6-5 to TRBJ2-4; D unresolved. Between the trimmed V and J ends, which lost 0 bases and 0 bases, there was a span of 9 bases. CDR1 is MNHEY and CDR2 is SVGAGI in the germline V gene. The CDR3 is 16 amino acids.

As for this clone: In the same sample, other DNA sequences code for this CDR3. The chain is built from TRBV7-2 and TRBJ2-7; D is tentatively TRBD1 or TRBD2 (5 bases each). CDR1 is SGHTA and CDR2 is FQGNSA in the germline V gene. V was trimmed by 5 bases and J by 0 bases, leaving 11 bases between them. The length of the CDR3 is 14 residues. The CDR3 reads CASSLGRSSYEQYF. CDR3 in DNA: TGTGCCAGCAGCCTGGGACGGAGCTCCTACGAGCAGTACTTC.

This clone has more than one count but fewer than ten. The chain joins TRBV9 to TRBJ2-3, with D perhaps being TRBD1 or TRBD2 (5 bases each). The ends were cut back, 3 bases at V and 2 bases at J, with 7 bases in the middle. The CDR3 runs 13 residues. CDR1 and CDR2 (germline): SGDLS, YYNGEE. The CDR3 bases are TGTGCCAGCAGCGCGGGGCCCACAGATACGCAGTATTTT. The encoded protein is CASSAGPTDTQYF.

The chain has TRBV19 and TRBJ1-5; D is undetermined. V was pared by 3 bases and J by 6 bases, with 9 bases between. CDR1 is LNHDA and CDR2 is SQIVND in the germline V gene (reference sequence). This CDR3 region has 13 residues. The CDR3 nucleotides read TGTGCCAGTAGTATTGAGCGAGGTCAGCCCCAGCATTTT. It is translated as CASSIERGQPQHF.

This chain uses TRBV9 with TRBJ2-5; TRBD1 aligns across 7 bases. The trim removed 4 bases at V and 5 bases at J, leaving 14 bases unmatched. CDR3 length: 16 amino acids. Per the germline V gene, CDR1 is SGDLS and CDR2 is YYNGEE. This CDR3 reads CASSRNPSTGRETQYF. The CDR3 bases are TGTGCCAGCAGCCGAAACCCCTCGACAGGGCGGGAGACCCAGTACTTC.

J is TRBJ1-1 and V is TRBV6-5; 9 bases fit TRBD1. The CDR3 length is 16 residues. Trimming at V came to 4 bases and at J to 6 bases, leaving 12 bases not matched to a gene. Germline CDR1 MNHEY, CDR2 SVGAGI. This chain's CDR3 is CASSSRRNRGRPEAFF. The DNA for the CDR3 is TGTGCCAGCAGTTCCAGGAGAAACAGGGGGCGACCTGAAGCTTTCTTT.

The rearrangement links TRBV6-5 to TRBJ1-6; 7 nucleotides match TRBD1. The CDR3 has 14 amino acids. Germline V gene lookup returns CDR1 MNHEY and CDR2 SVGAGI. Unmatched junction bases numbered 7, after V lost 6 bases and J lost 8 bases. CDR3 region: CASSTGQRHSPLHF. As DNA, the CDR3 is TGTGCCAGCAGCACGGGACAGCGCCATTCACCCCTCCACTTT.

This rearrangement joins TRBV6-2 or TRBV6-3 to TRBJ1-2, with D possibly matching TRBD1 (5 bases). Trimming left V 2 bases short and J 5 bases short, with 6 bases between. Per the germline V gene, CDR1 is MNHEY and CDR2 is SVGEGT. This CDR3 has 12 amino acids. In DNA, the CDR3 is TGTGCCAGCAGTTACCAGGGATATGGCTACACCTTC. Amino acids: CASSYQGYGYTF.

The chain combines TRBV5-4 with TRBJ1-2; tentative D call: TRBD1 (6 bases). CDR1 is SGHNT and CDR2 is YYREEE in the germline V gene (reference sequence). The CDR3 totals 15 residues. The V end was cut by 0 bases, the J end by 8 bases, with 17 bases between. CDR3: CASSLGTGAVEGYTF. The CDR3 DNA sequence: TGTGCCAGCAGCTTGGGGACGGGGGCGGTGGAGGGCTACACCTTC.

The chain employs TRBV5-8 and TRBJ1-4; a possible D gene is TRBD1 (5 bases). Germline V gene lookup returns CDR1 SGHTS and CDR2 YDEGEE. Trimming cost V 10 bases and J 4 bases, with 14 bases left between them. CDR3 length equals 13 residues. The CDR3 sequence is CADSGPGNEKLFF. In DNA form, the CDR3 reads TGTGCCGACAGCGGGCCGGGTAATGAAAAACTGTTTTTT.

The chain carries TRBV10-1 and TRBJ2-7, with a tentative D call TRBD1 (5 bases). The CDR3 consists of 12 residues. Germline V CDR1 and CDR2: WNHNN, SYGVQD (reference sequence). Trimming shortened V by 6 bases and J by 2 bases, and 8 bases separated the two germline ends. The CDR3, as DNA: TGCGCCAGCAGCGACAGTCCCTACGAGCAGTACTTC. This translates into CASSDSPYEQYF.

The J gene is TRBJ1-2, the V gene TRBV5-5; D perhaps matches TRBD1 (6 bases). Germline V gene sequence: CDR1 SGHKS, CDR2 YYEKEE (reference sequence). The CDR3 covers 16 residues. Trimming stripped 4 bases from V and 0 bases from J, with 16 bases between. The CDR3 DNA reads TGTGCCAGCAGCAGGAGGGGGGCACTACCTAACTATGGCTACACCTTC. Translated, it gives CASSRRGALPNYGYTF.

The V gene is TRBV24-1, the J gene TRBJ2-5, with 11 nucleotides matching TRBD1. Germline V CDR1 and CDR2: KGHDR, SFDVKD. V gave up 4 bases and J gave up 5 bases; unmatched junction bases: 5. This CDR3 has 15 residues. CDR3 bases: TGTGCCACCAGTGACGGGGGACAGGGGGTCGAGACCCAGTACTTC. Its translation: CATSDGGQGVETQYF.

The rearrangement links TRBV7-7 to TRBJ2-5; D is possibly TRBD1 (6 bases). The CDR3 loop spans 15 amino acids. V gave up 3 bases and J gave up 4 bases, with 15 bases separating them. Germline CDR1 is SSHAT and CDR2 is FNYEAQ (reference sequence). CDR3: CASSFLRGVGETQYF. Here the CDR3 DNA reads TGTGCCAGCAGCTTTCTCAGGGGCGTGGGAGAGACCCAGTACTTC.

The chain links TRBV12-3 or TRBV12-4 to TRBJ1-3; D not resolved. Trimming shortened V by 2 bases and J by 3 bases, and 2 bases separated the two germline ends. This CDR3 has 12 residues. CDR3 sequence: CASSLYGNTIYF. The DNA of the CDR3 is TGTGCCAGCAGTTTATATGGAAACACCATATATTTT.

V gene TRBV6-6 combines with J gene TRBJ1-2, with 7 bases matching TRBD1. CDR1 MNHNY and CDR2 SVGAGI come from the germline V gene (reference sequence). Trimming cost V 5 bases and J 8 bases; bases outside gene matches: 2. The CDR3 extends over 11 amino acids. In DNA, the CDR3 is TGTGCCAGCAGTAGGGACAGCGGCTACACCTTC. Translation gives CASSRDSGYTF.

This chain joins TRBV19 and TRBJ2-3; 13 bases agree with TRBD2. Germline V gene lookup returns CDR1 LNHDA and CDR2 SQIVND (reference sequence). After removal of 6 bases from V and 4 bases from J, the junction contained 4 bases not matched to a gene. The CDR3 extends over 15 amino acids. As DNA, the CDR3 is TGTGCCAGTAGGCGACTAGCGGGGGGTCCAGATACGCAGTATTTT. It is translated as CASRRLAGGPDTQYF.